Presented here are 14 T cell receptor beta chains from one specimen sequenced in a study of blood T cell repertoires in COVID-19. The assay was immunoSEQ multiplex PCR, and TCRdb's table has in-frame clones only and misses some. Of 200,000 to 250,000 clones detected, 88% appear once; the ten largest clones hold roughly 2.6%. Sequenced: PBMCs or T cells enriched from blood (not recorded which). These receptors were taken from a woman in her 30s who had recovered from COVID-19.

The table lists this clone with a count of one. V and J are TRBV29-1 and TRBJ2-3; possibly TRBD2 for D (7 bases). Between the trimmed V and J ends, which lost 4 bases and 0 bases, there was a span of 11 bases. Germline V CDR1 and CDR2: SQVTM, ANQGSEA. The CDR3 has 14 amino acids. CDR3 bases: TGCAGCGTTGGCGGGGGCTCGAGCACAGATACGCAGTATTTT. As protein: CSVGGGSSTDTQYF.

The rearrangement links TRBV11-2 to TRBJ2-1, with TRBD2 matching over 9 bases. The CDR3 runs to 16 residues. Germline trimming cut 1 base from V and 2 bases from J; bases unmatched to any gene: 3. Germline values: CDR1 SGHAT, CDR2 FQNNGV. This CDR3 is CASSLGASGAYNEQFF. The CDR3 DNA reads as TGTGCCAGCAGCTTAGGTGCTAGCGGGGCCTACAATGAGCAGTTCTTC.

The chain has TRBV19 and TRBJ1-5; 8 bases agree with TRBD1. This CDR3 has 16 amino acids. V shed 8 bases and J 5 bases; nucleotides not matched to a gene: 14. The germline CDR1 and CDR2 sequences are LNHDA and SQIVND (reference sequence). This CDR3 is CASENQGAPNHQPQHF. DNA of the CDR3: TGTGCCAGTGAAAATCAGGGGGCTCCGAATCATCAGCCCCAGCATTTT.

This rearrangement joins TRBV20-1 to TRBJ1-6, with a tentative D call TRBD1 (5 bases). Germline-derived CDR1 and CDR2 are DFQATT and SNEGSKA (reference sequence). The ends were cut back, 3 bases at V and 7 bases at J, with 10 bases in the middle. The CDR3 consists of 13 residues. In DNA, the CDR3 is TGCAGTGCTAGTGGGGGAGGCAATTCACCCCTCCACTTT. It is translated as CSASGGGNSPLHF.

This chain uses TRBV7-3 with TRBJ1-1; D may be TRBD1 (6 bases). Looked up from germline, CDR1 is SGHTA and CDR2 is FQGTGA. V was cut by 5 bases and J by 1 base, with 11 bases left in between. The CDR3 runs 14 residues. DNA for the CDR3: TGTGCCAGCAGCCTACAGGGAAAGAACACTGAAGCTTTCTTT. It specifies CASSLQGKNTEAFF.

This chain links TRBV6-6 with TRBJ2-5; TRBD2 matches 7 bases. V dropped 2 bases and J dropped 1; count of bases not matched to a gene: 4. CDR3 length: 15 residues. Germline assignment: CDR1 MNHNY and CDR2 SVGAGI (reference sequence). The CDR3 here is CASSYPAGIQETQYF. CDR3 DNA: TGTGCCAGCAGTTACCCAGCGGGGATCCAAGAGACCCAGTACTTC.

The rearrangement links TRBV18 to TRBJ2-6, with TRBD1 matching over 7 bases. V lost 4 bases and J lost 0; bases outside the gene matches: 0. In germline, CDR1 is KGHSH, CDR2 LQKENI. The CDR3 consists of 15 residues. This CDR3 reads CASSRDSSGANVLTF. In nucleotides, the CDR3 is TGTGCCAGCTCACGGGACAGCTCTGGGGCCAACGTCCTGACTTTC.

The chain combines TRBV7-3 with TRBJ2-3; TRBD1 is a possible D gene (5 bases). The CDR3 is 14 amino acids. V was clipped by 2 bases and J by 6 bases, with 12 bases between them. Germline V CDR1 and CDR2: SGHTA, FQGTGA. This CDR3 is CASSLQGVPDTQYF. CDR3 sequence (DNA): TGTGCCAGCAGCTTACAGGGTGTACCGGATACGCAGTATTTT.

The chain couples TRBV12-3 or TRBV12-4 to TRBJ1-1; no firm D call. The CDR3 runs to 13 residues. The ends were cut back, 5 bases at V and 6 bases at J, with 13 bases in the middle. The CDR3 reads CASSPVRRSEAFF. CDR3 in DNA: TGTGCCAGCAGTCCAGTCAGAAGATCTGAAGCTTTCTTT.

This rearrangement joins TRBV5-1 to TRBJ1-2; tentative D call: TRBD1 (5 bases). V was shortened by 3 bases and J by 3 bases, with 12 bases between the two germline ends. CDR1 is SGHRS, CDR2 YFSETQ, per germline. The CDR3 consists of 14 residues. This CDR3 reads CASSWQGGHYGYTF. The CDR3 DNA sequence: TGCGCCAGCAGCTGGCAGGGCGGCCACTATGGCTACACCTTC. Complete variable domain (other parts from reference TRBV5-1 and TRBJ1-2): KAGVTQTPRYLIKTRGQQVTLSCSPISGHRSVSWYQQTPGQGLQFLFEYFSETQRNKGNFPGRFSGRQFSNSRSEMNVSTLELGDSALYLCASSWQGGHYGYTFGSGTRLTVV.

The CDR3 DNA reads as TGTGCCACCAGCAGGCCAGAAGAAAAACTGTTTTTT. Translation: CATSRPEEKLFF. The V and J genes are TRBV15 and TRBJ1-4; D is uncertain. The germline V gene encodes CDR1 LNHNV and CDR2 YYDKDF (reference sequence). Trimming stripped 3 bases from V and 8 bases from J, with 7 bases between. CDR3 length: 12 amino acids.

The chain links TRBV7-2 to TRBJ1-1; no clear D. Trimming removed 4 bases at V and 3 bases at J, with 3 bases between. CDR1 SGHTA and CDR2 FQGNSA come from the germline V gene. This CDR3 comprises 11 residues. This CDR3 reads CASSSDTEAFF. For the CDR3, the DNA is TGTGCCAGCAGCTCGGACACTGAAGCTTTCTTT.

This clone was seen only a few times. The J gene is TRBJ1-5, the V gene TRBV6-2 or TRBV6-3; 10 bases map to TRBD1. This CDR3 is 15 amino acids long. CDR1 and CDR2 (germline): MNHEY, SVGEGT. V dropped 6 bases and J dropped 2; count of bases not matched to a gene: 4. The CDR3 reads CASSKTGGGNQPQHF. The CDR3 nucleotides are TGTGCCAGCAGCAAGACAGGGGGCGGCAATCAGCCCCAGCATTTT.

CDR3 residues: CASSLHSTSGTQYF. DNA of the CDR3: TGTGCCAGCAGCCTCCACTCGACTAGCGGTACGCAGTATTTT. The J gene is TRBJ2-3, the V gene TRBV7-6; 9 bases are a match to TRBD2. This CDR3 spans 14 amino acids. From germline, CDR1 is SGHVS and CDR2 FNYEAQ. V was clipped by 5 bases and J by 8 bases; unmatched bases: 8.